A selection of T cell receptor beta chains follows, all from one sample in a study of T cell repertoires and HLA-DP antigens. The table came from immunoSEQ multiplex PCR; TCRdb's copy has only in-frame clones and leaves some out. Of approximately 90,000 clones in the sample, about nine tenths were seen once. For these TCRs, the target antigens are not known. Specimen: CD4+ T cells from PBMCs. Receptor source: a man aged 45-65 years in good health and CMV-seronegative. CDR3s include the opening cysteine and the closing phenylalanine or tryptophan. D genes are given only for firm matches. Size values are once, few and many counts, or a class for expanded clones, and some rows have none.

clone size,D gene,V gene,J gene,CDR3 DNA,CDR3 protein
NA,NA,TRBV5-5,TRBJ1-2,TGTGCCAGCAGCGAGAGGGGGAACTATGGCTACACCTTC,CASSERGNYGYTF
NA,NA,TRBV19,TRBJ2-3,TGTGCCAGTAGCTGGGGTGATATCACAGATACGCAGTATTTT,CASSWGDITDTQYF
NA,TRBD2,TRBV6-4,TRBJ2-3,TGTGCCAGCAGCCCCACTAGCGGGGGGGCTATAGATACGCAGTATTTT,CASSPTSGGAIDTQYF
once,NA,TRBV6-5,TRBJ1-1,TGTGCCAGCAGTTTTGGGGGGCGGACTGAAGCTTTCTTT,CASSFGGRTEAFF
NA,NA,TRBV25-1,TRBJ1-3,TGTGCCAGCAGTGTAGGCCAGGGCTCTGGAAACACCATATATTTT,CASSVGQGSGNTIYF
NA,NA,TRBV7-2,TRBJ2-7,TGTGCCAGCAGCTTATTCAGGGCCAACGAGCAGTACTTC,CASSLFRANEQYF
NA,TRBD2,TRBV28,TRBJ2-5,TGTGCCAGCAGTTTAGGTAAGCGGGAGGGCCCTCGAGAGACCCAGTACTTC,CASSLGKREGPRETQYF
few,NA,TRBV18,TRBJ1-5,TGTGCCAGCTCATCGGATAGCAATCAGCCCCAGCATTTT,CASSSDSNQPQHF
NA,TRBD1,TRBV7-2,TRBJ1-4,TGTGCCAGCAGCTTAGACAGGGGTGGTGAAAAACTGTTTTTT,CASSLDRGGEKLFF
once,TRBD1,TRBV6-5,TRBJ1-2,TGTGCCAGCAGTTACCCCACGGGACAGGGGTGGAGTGGCTACACCTTC,CASSYPTGQGWSGYTF
NA,TRBD2,TRBV29-1,TRBJ2-1,TGCAGCGTTGCCGGCAGACTAGCGGACAATGAGCAGTTCTTC,CSVAGRLADNEQFF
NA,NA,TRBV6-6,TRBJ1-3,TGTGCCAGCAGTTACTCAGGTTCCGTCTCTGGAAACACCATATATTTT,CASSYSGSVSGNTIYF
NA,NA,TRBV28,TRBJ2-3,TGTGCCAGCAGCCGGGGGACAGATACGCAGTATTTT,CASSRGTDTQYF
few,NA,TRBV18,TRBJ2-7,TGTGCCAGCTCACCGCAGGGATCCTACGAGCAGTACTTC,CASSPQGSYEQYF
NA,TRBD2,TRBV11-2,TRBJ2-5,TGTGCCAGCAGCCAAACTAGCGGACAAGAGACCCAGTACTTC,CASSQTSGQETQYF
NA,NA,TRBV5-4,TRBJ1-1,TGTGCCAGCAGCTTGGCACAACCGAACACTGAAGCTTTCTTT,CASSLAQPNTEAFF
NA,NA,TRBV5-8,TRBJ2-5,TGTGCCAGCTCGGATCAGGGTTTCGGCCAGTACTTC,CASSDQGFGQYF
NA,TRBD1,TRBV7-2,TRBJ2-7,TGTGCCAGCAGCTTCGGACAGGGCTACGAGCAGTACTTC,CASSFGQGYEQYF
NA,TRBD2,TRBV5-1,TRBJ2-1,TGCGCCAGCAGCTTGGCCCTAGCGGTATACAATGAGCAGTTCTTC,CASSLALAVYNEQFF
NA,TRBD1,TRBV6-6,TRBJ2-7,TGTGCCAGCAGTTACACAGGGGGCCGGGACGAGCAGTACTTC,CASSYTGGRDEQYF
NA,TRBD1,TRBV6-1,TRBJ2-7,TGTGCCAGCAGTGAAGCTCCGGGACAGGCCTACGAGCAGTACTTC,CASSEAPGQAYEQYF
NA,TRBD1,TRBV7-2,TRBJ1-2,TGTGCCAGCAGTCCGACAGGGGGCAACTATGGCTACACCTTC,CASSPTGGNYGYTF
NA,TRBD2,TRBV2,TRBJ2-2,TGTGCCAGCAAACTGGGACTAGCGGGTGGGGAGCTGTTTTTT,CASKLGLAGGELFF
NA,NA,TRBV19,TRBJ2-1,TGTGCCAGTAGTACCTTAGCAGGGGAGCAGTTCTTC,CASSTLAGEQFF
NA,TRBD1,TRBV6-5,TRBJ1-6,TGTGCCAGCAGACGTGACAGGGGTAGTTCACCCCTCCACTTT,CASRRDRGSSPLHF
NA,NA,TRBV4-3,TRBJ1-2,TGCGCCAGCAGCAGAACCGATAATAACTATGGCTACACCTTC,CASSRTDNNYGYTF
NA,NA,TRBV7-9,TRBJ1-2,TGTGCCAGCAGCCGAGGCGGTGGCTACACCTTC,CASSRGGGYTF
NA,NA,TRBV5-1,TRBJ2-3,TGCGCCAGCAGCCTACCGGAGGGCAGGGCTAGGCAAGATACGCAGTATTTT,CASSLPEGRARQDTQYF
NA,TRBD2,TRBV5-1,TRBJ2-7,TGCGCCAGCAGCTTGGGGTTAGCGGGATTCTACGAGCAGTACTTC,CASSLGLAGFYEQYF
NA,NA,TRBV2,TRBJ2-1,TGTGCCAGCAGTGAAGGGGGGGGACAAGGGTACTCCCGGGGCTCCTACAATGAGCAGTTCTTC,CASSEGGGQGYSRGSYNEQFF
NA,TRBD1,TRBV28,TRBJ2-5,TGTGCCAGCAGTCCCACCTTGGGAACAGGGGCGGTTGGAGAGACCCAGTACTTC,CASSPTLGTGAVGETQYF
NA,TRBD1,TRBV13,TRBJ2-6,TGTGCCAGCAGCGATAAGGACAGGGTACTCTCTGGGGCCAACGTCCTGACTTTC,CASSDKDRVLSGANVLTF
NA,NA,TRBV5-1,TRBJ2-3,TGCGCCAGCAGCTTGGTCAGCTCAGATACGCAGTATTTT,CASSLVSSDTQYF
NA,NA,TRBV6-1,TRBJ1-3,TGTGCCAGCAGTGAAGTTCTGTCAGCGGCCCTCTCTGGAAACACCATATATTTT,CASSEVLSAALSGNTIYF
NA,TRBD1,TRBV18,TRBJ2-1,TGTGCCAGCTCCCGCACAGGGGGTCAGAACAATGAGCAGTTCTTC,CASSRTGGQNNEQFF
NA,NA,TRBV7-6,TRBJ2-1,TGTGCCAGCAGCCCGGGCCTTGAGCAGTTCTTC,CASSPGLEQFF
NA,TRBD1,TRBV5-1,TRBJ1-1,TGCGCCAGCAGCAAACAGGGGATAAATGAAGCTTTCTTT,CASSKQGINEAFF
NA,NA,TRBV7-9,TRBJ2-3,TGTGCCAGCAGCTCCTACCGATCCCGGGCAGATACGCAGTATTTT,CASSSYRSRADTQYF
NA,TRBD1,TRBV30,TRBJ1-3,TGTGCCTGGAGTTACAGGGGTTCATCTGGAAACACCATATATTTT,CAWSYRGSSGNTIYF
NA,NA,TRBV4-3,TRBJ1-1,TGCGCCAGCAGCCAAGATCGGATCACTGAAGCTTTCTTT,CASSQDRITEAFF
NA,NA,TRBV10-3,TRBJ2-6,TGTGCCATCAGTGTTATCCAACAAAGTCGGGCCAACGTCCTGACTTTC,CAISVIQQSRANVLTF
NA,NA,TRBV9,TRBJ2-5,TGTGCCAGCAGCGTAGCAGCGGGTGGGGTTGAGACCCAGTACTTC,CASSVAAGGVETQYF
once,TRBD1,TRBV5-4,TRBJ1-1,TGTGCCAGCAGCTTGGATGAGACAGGGGTAATGAACACTGAAGCTTTCTTT,CASSLDETGVMNTEAFF
NA,NA,TRBV5-1,TRBJ2-7,TGCGCCAGCAGCTATGCGGAGGATACCTACGAGCAGTACTTC,CASSYAEDTYEQYF
NA,TRBD2,TRBV7-8,TRBJ2-3,TGTGCCAGCAGCTTACCTAGCGGGGGGACCCGGGATACGCAGTATTTT,CASSLPSGGTRDTQYF
NA,NA,TRBV5-4,TRBJ2-5,TGTGCCAGCAGCTCTAACAGGATCTCCCGGGAGACCCAGTACTTC,CASSSNRISRETQYF
NA,NA,TRBV9,TRBJ2-7,TGTGCCAGCAGCGTAGTAGGCCCGGGCGAGCAGTACTTC,CASSVVGPGEQYF
many,NA,TRBV2,TRBJ1-4,TGTGCCAGCAGAAGGGTTCGGGACGGGGGAAAACTGTTTTTT,CASRRVRDGGKLFF
few,NA,TRBV15,TRBJ1-5,TGTGCCACCAGCAGAAAATGGCCCTCGGGGGACAATCAGCCCCAGCATTTT,CATSRKWPSGDNQPQHF
NA,TRBD2,TRBV6-6,TRBJ2-7,TGTGCCAGCAGCCTTAAGCGGGAGAGTTACGAGCAGTACTTC,CASSLKRESYEQYF
once,NA,TRBV6-5,TRBJ2-3,TGTGCCAGCAGTCAAGAGGCAGCACGGGGGGATACGCAGTATTTT,CASSQEAARGDTQYF
NA,NA,TRBV6-5,TRBJ1-6,TGTGCCAGCAGTTACAGAGGCAAGGCTTCACCCCTCCACTTT,CASSYRGKASPLHF
NA,TRBD2,TRBV10-2,TRBJ2-7,TGCGCCAGCAGTGAGTCTCCGGGAGGTGCAACCGAGCAGTACTTC,CASSESPGGATEQYF
NA,NA,TRBV2,TRBJ2-1,TGTGCCAGCAACAGCGGACTCTCCTACAATGAGCAGTTCTTC,CASNSGLSYNEQFF